The 30 T cell receptor beta chains below all came from one sample that was sequenced in a study of cytomegalovirus exposure and HLA in healthy donors. The PCR had 60 Vbeta and 13 Jbeta primers. Repertoires were generated with immunoSEQ multiplex PCR, while TCRdb's copy carries only in-frame clones and drops some. In the table there are 90,000 to 130,000 clones, about 80% of which are singletons. The sequenced sample consisted of PBMCs. The receptors shown here come from a man aged 25 to 40 in good health and CMV-seropositive.

A remark on this clone: Other nucleotide sequences from this sample produce the same CDR3. J is TRBJ2-5 and V is TRBV5-1; D possibly corresponds to TRBD2 (6 bases). The ends were cut back, 0 bases at V and 1 base at J, with 7 bases in the middle. Germline CDR1 and CDR2: SGHRS and YFSETQ. The CDR3 runs to 14 residues. The CDR3 DNA reads TGCGCCAGCAGCTTGGGGGGGGTCCAAGAGACCCAGTACTTC. Translating it yields CASSLGGVQETQYF.

The V call is TRBV6-6, the J call TRBJ1-5; no firm D call. CDR1 MNHNY and CDR2 SVGAGI come from the germline V gene (reference sequence). This CDR3 has 14 amino acids. Trimming pared 6 bases from V and 6 bases from J, leaving 15 bases between. The CDR3 reads CASSPGGNGQPQHF. CDR3 nucleotides: TGTGCCAGCAGCCCCGGCGGTAACGGTCAGCCCCAGCATTTT.

In its sample, this clone was seen once. This chain uses TRBV6-1 with TRBJ2-7; 11 nucleotides line up with TRBD1. Germline assignment: CDR1 MNHNS and CDR2 SASEGT. Germline trimming cut 0 bases from V and 9 bases from J; bases unmatched to any gene: 4. The CDR3 is made up of 14 amino acids. CDR3 residues: CASSEADRGPSQYF. DNA for the CDR3: TGTGCCAGCAGTGAAGCGGACAGGGGGCCGTCGCAGTACTTC.

This clone came up a few times. V is TRBV5-1 and J is TRBJ2-2, with 7 bases matching TRBD2. With V trimmed by 0 bases and J by 2 bases, 1 base remained unmatched. The CDR3 covers 15 residues. Germline V lookup: CDR1 SGHRS, CDR2 YFSETQ. Written as DNA, the CDR3 is TGCGCCAGCAGCTTGGGCGGGGGTAACACCGGGGAGCTGTTTTTT. Amino acid sequence: CASSLGGGNTGELFF.

This clone came up a few times. The J gene is TRBJ2-3, the V gene TRBV29-1, with D unclear. V was trimmed by 4 bases and J by 4 bases, leaving 18 bases between them. Germline CDR1 SQVTM, CDR2 ANQGSEA. This CDR3 spans 15 amino acids. The CDR3 region has the DNA TGCAGCGTTGGGTCCCGCGACAACCCTGCAGATACGCAGTATTTT. Protein: CSVGSRDNPADTQYF.

V gene TRBV6-1 combines with J gene TRBJ2-5; a weak D match, TRBD1 (6 bases). The J call is doubtful: the DNA matches TRBJ2-7 better. Germline CDR1 is MNHNS and CDR2 is SASEGT. This CDR3 is 16 amino acids long. As DNA, the CDR3 is TGTGCCAGCAGTGACCATCCCCGGGACATAGCCTACGAGCAGTACTTC. Residues: CASSDHPRDIAYEQYF.

The rearrangement links TRBV28 to TRBJ1-1, with D tentatively TRBD1 (5 bases). Germline V gene data show CDR1 as MDHEN and CDR2 as SYDVKM. V was shortened by 5 bases and J by 4 bases, with 20 bases between the two germline ends. This CDR3 is 16 amino acids long. CDR3 DNA sequence: TGTGCCAGCAGTGCGTTAGGGGTACAAGGAACCACTGAAGCTTTCTTT. Translated, it gives CASSALGVQGTTEAFF.

The chain links TRBV27 to TRBJ2-7; the match to TRBD1 covers 10 bases. Germline V gene sequence: CDR1 MNHEY, CDR2 SMNVEV (reference sequence). CDR3 length: 15 amino acids. V was clipped by 6 bases and J by 2 bases; unmatched bases: 7. CDR3 amino acids: CASRSDRGGPYEQYF. Written as DNA, the CDR3 is TGTGCCAGCAGATCGGACAGGGGGGGACCCTACGAGCAGTACTTC.

The chain combines TRBV7-9 with TRBJ2-5; D not certain. Trimming removed 1 base at V and 1 base at J, with 4 bases between. Germline values: CDR1 SEHNR, CDR2 FQNEAQ (reference sequence). The CDR3 extends over 13 amino acids. The CDR3 reads CASSLDSQETQYF. In DNA, the CDR3 is TGTGCCAGCAGCTTAGACAGCCAAGAGACCCAGTACTTC.

The V call is TRBV7-2, the J call TRBJ1-6; 9 bases align to TRBD1. This CDR3 has 15 amino acids. Trimming removed 4 bases from V and 9 bases from J; junction bases left unmatched: 7. Germline V gene sequence: CDR1 SGHTA, CDR2 FQGNSA. The CDR3: CASSYGDRDGSPLHF. CDR3 nucleotide sequence: TGTGCCAGCAGCTACGGGGACAGGGACGGTTCACCCCTCCACTTT.

The chain employs TRBV7-6 and TRBJ2-5; TRBD2 agrees at 8 bases. The CDR3 loop spans 14 amino acids. Germline V CDR1 and CDR2: SGHVS, FNYEAQ. V dropped 1 base and J dropped 4; count of bases not matched to a gene: 2. In DNA form, the CDR3 reads TGTGCCAGCAGCTTAGGTCTAGCGGGAGAGACCCAGTACTTC. Translation gives CASSLGLAGETQYF.

This clone was counted a few times. The chain recombines TRBV28 with TRBJ2-5; D may match TRBD1 or TRBD2 (7 bases each). The DNA matches TRBJ2-7 better at its end, which makes the J call doubtful. Germline CDR1 MDHEN, CDR2 SYDVKM. The CDR3 totals 15 residues. The CDR3 region is CASRGGTAWTSEQYF. The CDR3 DNA follows: TGTGCCAGCAGGGGAGGGACAGCTTGGACTAGCGAGCAGTACTTC.

V is TRBV2 and J is TRBJ2-1; D might be TRBD2 (7 bases). The length of the CDR3 is 18 residues. The ends were cut back, 2 bases at V and 0 bases at J, with 17 bases in the middle. Germline V gene data show CDR1 as SNHLY and CDR2 as FYNNEI. The CDR3 loop reads CASSEWRGPKSSYNEQFF. The CDR3 bases are TGTGCCAGCAGTGAATGGCGGGGGCCAAAAAGCTCCTACAATGAGCAGTTCTTC.

V and J are TRBV9 and TRBJ2-3; the match to TRBD2 covers 11 bases. The CDR3 covers 15 residues. V was pared by 4 bases and J by 6 bases, with 7 bases of the junction left unmatched. Germline V gives CDR1 SGDLS, CDR2 YYNGEE. The CDR3 nucleotides read TGTGCCAGCAGCCGTAGCGGGGGGGGAATTGATACGCAGTATTTT. Translation gives CASSRSGGGIDTQYF.

The CDR3 is CASSQGLLETQYF. The CDR3 DNA reads as TGTGCCAGCAGCCAGGGACTCCTGGAGACCCAGTACTTC. The chain combines TRBV28 with TRBJ2-5; weak D call: TRBD2 (6 bases). V lost 6 bases and J lost 5, with 13 bases in between. Germline CDR1 and CDR2: MDHEN and SYDVKM. CDR3 length: 13 amino acids.

This clone was seen once. The chain couples TRBV2 to TRBJ2-5; D ambiguous. The CDR3 is 12 amino acids. The ends were cut back, 3 bases at V and 7 bases at J, with 9 bases in the middle. Germline V gene sequence: CDR1 SNHLY, CDR2 FYNNEI. The CDR3 sequence: CASSDGLGTQYF. The CDR3, as DNA: TGTGCCAGCAGTGATGGCCTAGGGACCCAGTACTTC.

This chain joins TRBV12-5 and TRBJ2-2; TRBD1 aligns across 7 bases. With V trimmed by 0 bases and J by 7 bases, 8 bases remained unmatched. Germline lookup yields CDR1 LGHNT and CDR2 FRNRAP. The CDR3 is 16 amino acids. As DNA, the CDR3 is TGTGCTAGTGGTTTGGTACAGGTAGGGGGCAACGGGGAGCTGTTTTTT. Amino acids: CASGLVQVGGNGELFF.

The chain links TRBV7-9 to TRBJ2-1; 7 nucleotides line up with TRBD1. CDR3 length: 15 residues. Germline-derived CDR1 and CDR2 are SEHNR and FQNEAQ (reference sequence). The V and J ends lost 5 bases and 8 bases, in that order; junction bases with no gene match: 12. CDR3 region: CASSLGQATSDEQFF. CDR3 nucleotide sequence: TGTGCCAGCAGCCTAGGACAGGCAACCTCGGATGAGCAGTTCTTC.

This clone was detected only a few times. This chain joins TRBV10-3 and TRBJ2-7; TRBD1 is a possible D gene (5 bases). Germline CDR1 ENHRY, CDR2 SYGVKD. The CDR3 sequence is 14 residues long. Trimming removed 10 bases at V and 3 bases at J, with 19 bases between. CDR3 sequence: CATLRDRTHYEQYF. The CDR3 DNA sequence: TGTGCCACACTCAGAGACAGAACCCACTACGAGCAGTACTTC.

This chain uses TRBV27 with TRBJ1-4; the D gene is possibly TRBD1 (6 bases). The CDR3 extends over 16 amino acids. V was cut by 0 bases and J by 10 bases, with 18 bases left in between. Germline CDR1 reads MNHEY; CDR2 reads SMNVEV (reference sequence). The CDR3 DNA follows: TGTGCCAGCAGTTTATCGGGGGCTTTTGGGGGTGGAAAACTGTTTTTT. It encodes CASSLSGAFGGGKLFF.

The genes are TRBV2 and TRBJ2-1; 7 positions agree with TRBD2. The CDR3 covers 14 residues. The germline gives CDR1 SNHLY, CDR2 FYNNEI. Trimming cost V 4 bases and J 12 bases; bases outside gene matches: 12. This CDR3 reads CASSGAGVGGGQFF. For the CDR3, the DNA is TGTGCCAGCAGTGGGGCGGGGGTTGGGGGTGGGCAGTTCTTC.

This rearrangement joins TRBV4-3 to TRBJ2-1; 9 nucleotides align to TRBD1. The CDR3 is made up of 14 amino acids. Trimming at V came to 4 bases and at J to 4 bases, leaving 2 bases not matched to a gene. Germline V gene lookup returns CDR1 LGHNA and CDR2 YSLEER. The CDR3 bases are TGCGCCAGCAGCCCTGGGACAGGGTACAATGAGCAGTTCTTC. Protein sequence: CASSPGTGYNEQFF.

This clone has more than one count but fewer than ten. The V call is TRBV6-5, the J call TRBJ2-3; TRBD1 agrees at 7 bases. Germline V gene lookup returns CDR1 MNHEY and CDR2 SVGAGI. This CDR3 is 14 amino acids long. Unmatched junction bases numbered 3, after V lost 3 bases and J lost 3 bases. CDR3 in amino acids: CASSYYRGTDTQYF. As DNA, the CDR3 is TGTGCCAGCAGTTATTACAGGGGTACAGATACGCAGTATTTT.

The V call is TRBV30, the J call TRBJ1-3; a possible D gene is TRBD1 (6 bases). The CDR3 loop spans 13 amino acids. With 5 bases removed from V and 0 bases from J, the gap between germline ends came to 8 bases. Germline V gene sequence: CDR1 GTSNPN, CDR2 SVGIG (reference sequence). CDR3 bases: TGTGCCTGGGAGACAGGCTCTGGAAACACCATATATTTT. Amino acid sequence: CAWETGSGNTIYF.

Only a few counts were recorded for this clone. The V and J genes are TRBV28 and TRBJ2-3; 7 nucleotides match TRBD2. J lost 3 bases, V lost 3 bases, and 3 bases had no gene match. The CDR3 spans 14 residues. Germline values: CDR1 MDHEN, CDR2 SYDVKM. CDR3 nucleotide sequence: TGTGCCAGCAGTTTGGGAGGGATTACAGATACGCAGTATTTT. Its translation is CASSLGGITDTQYF.

This clone was counted only a few times. V and J are TRBV5-4 and TRBJ2-5; 16 nucleotides match TRBD2. The CDR3 runs to 15 residues. The ends lost 3 bases at V and 5 bases at J; junction bases unmatched: 1. Germline CDR1 and CDR2: SGHNT and YYREEE (reference sequence). This chain's CDR3 is CASSSGLAGGETQYF. The CDR3 bases are TGTGCCAGCAGCTCGGGACTAGCGGGGGGGGAGACCCAGTACTTC.

Only a few counts were recorded for this clone. V usage is TRBV19 and J usage is TRBJ1-1, with 8 bases lining up with TRBD1. The CDR3 spans 13 residues. V was pared by 3 bases and J by 11 bases, with 8 bases of the junction left unmatched. Germline CDR1 LNHDA, CDR2 SQIVND (reference sequence). The CDR3 spells CASSILDRVDAFF. CDR3 coding DNA: TGTGCCAGTAGTATCCTGGACAGGGTTGATGCTTTCTTT. The complete variable domain, with remaining parts taken from reference TRBV19 and TRBJ1-1, reads DGGITQSPKYLFRKEGQNVTLSCEQNLNHDAMYWYRQDPGQGLRLIYYSQIVNDFQKGDIAEGYSVSREKKESFPLTVTSAQKNPTAFYLCASSILDRVDAFFGQGTRLTVV.

The rearrangement uses TRBV19 and TRBJ1-5; no clear D. CDR3 length: 15 residues. From germline, CDR1 is LNHDA and CDR2 SQIVND (reference sequence). V shed 4 bases and J shed 0 bases, with 10 bases lying between them. The CDR3 spells CASSNSHFSNQPQHF. The CDR3 nucleotides are TGTGCCAGTAGTAACAGCCATTTTAGCAATCAGCCCCAGCATTTT.

The CDR3 nucleotides read TGTGCCAGCAGCGTAGCTGGCCTGATAATGAATGAGCAGTTCTTC. Its translation: CASSVAGLIMNEQFF. The rearrangement uses TRBV9 and TRBJ2-1, with D unresolved. The CDR3 loop spans 15 amino acids. CDR1 and CDR2 from the germline V gene are SGDLS and YYNGEE. Trimming cost V 0 bases and J 7 bases, with 14 bases left between them.

The chain has TRBV7-9 and TRBJ2-5; 8 bases map to TRBD2. Losses at the gene ends were 1 base for V and 2 bases for J; bases not matched to a gene: 0. CDR3 length: 14 residues. Germline V gene data show CDR1 as SEHNR and CDR2 as FQNEAQ (reference sequence). CDR3 in amino acids: CASSLERGQETQYF. The CDR3, as DNA: TGTGCCAGCAGCTTAGAGCGGGGGCAAGAGACCCAGTACTTC.